What follows are 2 T cell receptor beta chains derived from one specimen sequenced in a study of T cell changes during pregnancy in multiple sclerosis. Profiling relied on immunoSEQ multiplex PCR, and the TCRdb table lists in-frame clones only, not all of them. The table has around 52,000 clones, approximately 90% seen once. The sample here was CD4+ T cells from peripheral blood mononuclear cells, taken in the second trimester of pregnancy. These receptor sequences come from a female donor with multiple sclerosis, enrolled in a pregnancy study.

This chain connects TRBV7-9 to TRBJ2-7; 8 positions match TRBD2. The CDR3 has 14 residues. V was clipped by 5 bases and J by 7 bases; unmatched bases: 10. CDR1 is SEHNR, CDR2 FQNEAQ, per germline (reference sequence). Written as DNA, the CDR3 is TGTGCCAGCAGCCCCCCCCGTAGCGGGAAGGAGCAGTACTTC. It is translated as CASSPPRSGKEQYF.

The chain has TRBV7-8 and TRBJ1-1; D might be TRBD1 (5 bases). CDR1 is SGHVS and CDR2 is FQNEAQ in the germline V gene. The CDR3 sequence is 14 residues long. V was cut by 4 bases and J by 5 bases, with 14 bases left in between. Here the CDR3 reads CASSSGSGGTEAFF. The CDR3 DNA follows: TGTGCCAGCAGCTCGGGGTCGGGGGGGACTGAAGCTTTCTTT.